This T cell receptor beta chain was documented in a study of blood T cell repertoires in COVID-19. Study as a whole: Specimens from acute and convalescent COVID-19 originated in the United States, Italy and Spain. PBMCs, B-cell-depleted T cells, or T cells provided the cDNA or gDNA that made up the material.

In the authors' methods: Counts of nucleated cells, estimated from reference gene primer amplification, were obtained. Profiling relied on immunoSEQ multiplex PCR, and the TCRdb table lists in-frame clones only, not all of them. V and J calls and clone size are copied from that table; D and trimming were computed from the DNA. This sample carries 150,000 to 200,000 clones, roughly three quarters of them seen once, and the ten largest clones take 5.5% to 7%. V lost 6 bases, J lost 3 bases, and 6 bases stayed unmatched. Germline V gene sequence: CDR1 SQVTM, CDR2 ANQGSEA. This CDR3 is 13 amino acids long. While infection was still active, Seattle patients were enrolled and then followed longitudinally.

The sequence was collected from a middle-aged woman with COVID-19, enrolled during active disease. This rearrangement joins TRBV29-1 to TRBJ2-7; 9 bases agree with TRBD2. Sequencing was carried out using peripheral blood. The CDR3 here is CSVNSGRYYEQYF. DNA for the CDR3: TGCAGCGTCAACAGCGGGAGGTACTACGAGCAGTACTTC.